Here is one T cell receptor (beta chain) with its context. What it binds is unknown. Libraries were prepared by immunoSEQ multiplex PCR; TCRdb keeps only in-frame clonotypes and omits some of them. In the table there are hundreds of thousands of clones, about 87% of which are singletons. These data originate in a study of Ad26.COV2.S vaccination and SARS-CoV-2 variants. Study details: The vaccine Ad26.COV2.S was put into the muscle once, or twice with 56 days between.

Treatment noted: approximately 18 received Ad26.COV2.S at low or high dose, single or two shots; 5 received placebo; per-sample allocation not given. Sampling took place 63 days after the first vaccine or placebo injection. The donor's status was that of an adult aged 18-55 years in Boston. The ends were cut back, 2 bases at V and 11 bases at J, with 13 bases in the middle. This CDR3 is built from 13 residues. Notes on the study in general: Vaccinated and placebo-treated recipients had similar non-spike TCR breadth.

This specimen was peripheral blood, taken in a trial of Ad26.COV2.S vaccine versus placebo. V and J are TRBV12-3 or TRBV12-4 and TRBJ1-5; D perhaps matches TRBD1 (5 bases). The source of this sequence is a person between 18 and 60 years old who received the Ad26.COV2.S COVID-19 vaccine or a placebo. The CDR3 region has the DNA TGTGCCAGCAGTTTAATTAGTGGGGGAGCCCAGCATTTT. Protein sequence: CASSLISGGAQHF.